Here is one TCR beta chain with its context. Its cognate antigen is unknown. This CDR3 contains 15 residues. V dropped 4 bases and J dropped 3; count of bases not matched to a gene: 6. Per the germline V gene, CDR1 is MNHEY and CDR2 is SMNVEV (reference sequence). Exposure to brentuximab vedotin varied, and each patient had relapsed following autologous stem cell transplantation. Sequencing was performed with immunoSEQ multiplex PCR; in TCRdb, only in-frame clones are kept and a portion is missing. Here the sample spans about 23,000 clones, approximately 74% being singletons. The sample originates from a study of PD-1 blockade in classical Hodgkin lymphoma. Overall study findings and caveats: The baseline diversity of complete responders showed similarity to that of newly diagnosed patients. Exclusion removed patients who began nivolumab under 1 year after ASCT. Underlying causes for the observed repertoire differences were not defined, possibly disease activity or prior therapy.

This specimen was peripheral blood mononuclear cells (PBMCs), taken at baseline. This chain joins TRBV27 and TRBJ1-5; 7 bases line up with TRBD1. The TCR was taken from a human donor with classical Hodgkin lymphoma. The CDR3 bases are TGTGCCAGCAGTTCACTGACAGGGATCAATCAGCCCCAGCATTTT. Protein: CASSSLTGINQPQHF.